This T cell receptor beta chain was documented in a study of Ad26.COV2.S vaccination and SARS-CoV-2 variants. For the study at large: Ad26.COV2.S, an intramuscular injection, was given once or twice 56 days apart.

Generated by immunoSEQ multiplex PCR, the TCRdb table keeps only in-frame clones and is missing some. The top ten clones hold 3.6% of a sample with about 420,000 clones, 88% of them seen once. Described treatment: 15 to 20 received Ad26.COV2.S at low or high dose, single or two shots; several received placebo; per-sample allocation not given. Material that was analyzed had been drawn on day 63 after the first vaccine or placebo injection. This CDR3 contains 14 residues. CDR1 SGHRS and CDR2 YFSETQ come from the germline V gene. V dropped 2 bases and J dropped 1 base, with 9 bases sitting between them.

The sequence derives from a person aged 18-60 years who received the Ad26.COV2.S COVID-19 vaccine or a placebo. The chain couples TRBV5-1 to TRBJ1-1; no definite D call. The source was peripheral blood, collected in a trial of Ad26.COV2.S vaccine versus placebo. The CDR3 is CASSLFTANTEAFF. DNA of the CDR3: TGCGCCAGCAGCTTATTTACGGCGAACACTGAAGCTTTCTTT.